The 19 T cell receptor beta chains given below trace back to one sample, sequenced in a study of blood T cell repertoires in COVID-19. Sequencing used immunoSEQ multiplex PCR; TCRdb keeps in-frame clones, though not all of them. The table records fewer than 150,000 clones, roughly 90% of them present only once. The sequencing input was peripheral blood. The source is a man between 70 and 80 years old who had recovered from COVID-19.

This clone has a single count. The chain links TRBV5-1 to TRBJ2-7; 12 positions agree with TRBD1. With V trimmed by 2 bases and J by 5 bases, 5 bases remained unmatched. Germline V gene sequence: CDR1 SGHRS, CDR2 YFSETQ. The CDR3 totals 15 residues. The CDR3 DNA reads as TGCGCCAGCAGCTTTGGGACAGGGGGCCAGGACGAGCAGTACTTC. Its translation: CASSFGTGGQDEQYF.

This clone was detected only a few times. CDR3 bases: TGTGCCAGCACCCCCCGGGGGACCTCTTACGAGCAGTACTTC. It yields the protein CASTPRGTSYEQYF. The chain joins TRBV11-1 to TRBJ2-7; maybe TRBD2 (6 bases). V dropped 7 bases and J dropped 4 bases, with 17 bases sitting between them. The CDR3 sequence is 14 residues long. Looked up from germline, CDR1 is SGHAT and CDR2 is FQDESV (reference sequence).

The rearrangement uses TRBV7-9 and TRBJ1-1; 8 nucleotides line up with TRBD1. The CDR3 covers 15 residues. The trim removed 5 bases at V and 4 bases at J, leaving 9 bases unmatched. The germline CDR1 and CDR2 sequences are SEHNR and FQNEAQ (reference sequence). CDR3 region: CASSQQGQVSTEAFF. In nucleotides, the CDR3 is TGTGCCAGCAGCCAACAGGGACAGGTTAGCACTGAAGCTTTCTTT.

This clone occurred once. The J gene is TRBJ2-2, the V gene TRBV27; tentative D call: TRBD2 (6 bases). Trimming left V 3 bases short and J 5 bases short, with 25 bases between. The CDR3 is made up of 19 amino acids. Germline CDR1 is MNHEY and CDR2 is SMNVEV (reference sequence). CDR3 loop: CASSLLRRGGEGRTGELFF. Here the CDR3 DNA reads TGTGCCAGCAGTTTGCTCCGACGGGGAGGTGAGGGTAGGACCGGGGAGCTGTTTTTT.

The chain recombines TRBV5-1 with TRBJ1-1; TRBD1 agrees at 10 bases. The V gene's germline CDR1 is SGHRS and CDR2 YFSETQ. CDR3 length: 16 amino acids. J lost 7 bases, V lost 4 bases, and 13 bases had no gene match. The CDR3 protein is CASSTGQGVFDFEAFF. CDR3 nucleotides: TGCGCCAGCAGCACCGGACAGGGGGTTTTTGACTTTGAAGCTTTCTTT.

The chain combines TRBV19 with TRBJ2-3; D not certain. The CDR3 consists of 13 residues. From germline, CDR1 is LNHDA and CDR2 SQIVND (reference sequence). V lost 6 bases and J lost 5, with 12 bases in between. CDR3 nucleotides: TGTGCCAGTAGCCGACTCGGTAAAGATACGCAGTATTTT. Its translation is CASSRLGKDTQYF.

The V and J genes are TRBV5-4 and TRBJ2-3; 9 positions match TRBD2. Germline-derived CDR1 and CDR2 are SGHNT and YYREEE (reference sequence). CDR3 length equals 16 residues. The trim removed 4 bases at V and 0 bases at J, leaving 6 bases unmatched. CDR3: CASSATLAGSTDTQYF. In nucleotides, the CDR3 is TGTGCCAGCAGCGCGACGCTAGCGGGAAGCACAGATACGCAGTATTTT. The whole variable domain, filled in from reference TRBV5-4 and TRBJ2-3, reads ETGVTQSPTHLIKTRGQQVTLRCSSQSGHNTVSWYQQALGQGPQFIFQYYREEENGRGNFPPRFSGLQFPNYSSELNVNALELDDSALYLCASSATLAGSTDTQYFGPGTRLTVL.

V and J are TRBV23-1 and TRBJ1-2; TRBD1 matches 9 bases. TRBV23-1 is an open reading frame whose function is uncertain. This CDR3 is 15 amino acids long. The V gene end was trimmed by 4 bases and the J gene end by 6 bases; junction bases not matched to a gene: 9. CDR3 sequence: CASSPRQGVRDGYTF. The DNA for the CDR3 is TGCGCCAGCAGTCCCCGACAGGGGGTCCGGGATGGCTACACCTTC.

This chain joins TRBV27 and TRBJ1-5, with TRBD1 matching over 7 bases. V was pared by 3 bases and J by 2 bases, with 10 bases of the junction left unmatched. CDR1 is MNHEY, CDR2 SMNVEV, per germline (reference sequence). This CDR3 comprises 17 residues. CDR3 loop: CASSFRAGGQGNQPQHF. DNA for the CDR3: TGTGCCAGCAGTTTTAGGGCAGGGGGACAAGGCAATCAGCCCCAGCATTTT.

The chain combines TRBV11-2 with TRBJ1-3, with 9 bases fitting TRBD1. V lost 5 bases and J lost 6; bases outside the gene matches: 5. This CDR3 contains 14 residues. Germline lookup yields CDR1 SGHAT and CDR2 FQNNGV. CDR3 residues: CASSPRQGENTIYF. The CDR3 DNA is TGTGCCAGCAGCCCCCGACAGGGGGAAAACACCATATATTTT.

This clone was picked up one time. This chain connects TRBV29-1 to TRBJ1-2; TRBD1 is a possible D gene (5 bases). Germline CDR1 and CDR2: SQVTM and ANQGSEA. This CDR3 is built from 11 residues. Trimming cost V 7 bases and J 7 bases, with 13 bases left between them. CDR3 nucleotides: TGCAGCGGCCGGGGGTTCGGTGGCTACACCTTC. It codes for CSGRGFGGYTF.

The rearrangement uses TRBV28 and TRBJ1-2, with 7 bases that match TRBD1. CDR3 length: 12 amino acids. The V gene end was trimmed by 5 bases and the J gene end by 5 bases; junction bases not matched to a gene: 2. Germline lookup yields CDR1 MDHEN and CDR2 SYDVKM. The chain's CDR3 is CASSDRVYGYTF. The CDR3 nucleotides read TGTGCCAGCAGTGACAGGGTGTATGGCTACACCTTC.

This sequence joins TRBV5-1 and TRBJ2-1; TRBD2 matches at 10 bases. J lost 2 bases, V lost 6 bases, and 5 bases had no gene match. The CDR3 length is 15 residues. The germline V gene has CDR1 SGHRS and CDR2 YFSETQ. The chain's CDR3 is CASTLTSGAYNEQFF. The CDR3 region has the DNA TGCGCCAGCACCCTCACTAGCGGGGCCTACAATGAGCAGTTCTTC.

V and J are TRBV9 and TRBJ1-2, with D perhaps TRBD1 (5 bases). V dropped 4 bases and J dropped 7 bases, with 17 bases sitting between them. The CDR3 is made up of 14 amino acids. The germline CDR1 and CDR2 sequences are SGDLS and YYNGEE. CDR3 sequence reads: CASSPRGGRGGYTF. In DNA, the CDR3 is TGTGCCAGCAGCCCCCGGGGGGGGAGAGGTGGCTACACCTTC.

The rearrangement uses TRBV5-1 and TRBJ2-1, with 11 bases aligning to TRBD1. Germline CDR1 and CDR2: SGHRS and YFSETQ. This CDR3 has 15 amino acids. Losses at the gene ends were 2 bases for V and 6 bases for J; bases not matched to a gene: 4. The CDR3 loop reads CASSLMDRGLNEQFF. The CDR3 region has the DNA TGCGCCAGCAGCTTAATGGACAGGGGGCTCAATGAGCAGTTCTTC.

Many counts were recorded for this clone. This CDR3 is CASSIDRNYGYTF. CDR3 sequence (DNA): TGTGCCAGCTCAATCGACAGGAACTATGGCTACACCTTC. The V gene is TRBV18, the J gene TRBJ1-2; possibly TRBD1 for D (6 bases). CDR1 is KGHSH and CDR2 is LQKENI in the germline V gene. Trimming pared 5 bases from V and 2 bases from J, leaving 9 bases between. This CDR3 has 13 residues.

The rearrangement joins TRBV11-2 to TRBJ2-1; maybe TRBD2 (5 bases). Germline V gene lookup returns CDR1 SGHAT and CDR2 FQNNGV. The CDR3 consists of 15 residues. The ends were cut back, 2 bases at V and 8 bases at J, with 16 bases in the middle. The CDR3 sequence is CASSLSFGKTYEQFF. In nucleotides, the CDR3 is TGTGCCAGCAGCTTATCTTTCGGGAAGACCTATGAGCAGTTCTTC. Looking up the rest from reference TRBV11-2 and TRBJ2-1 gives the full variable domain: EAGVAQSPRYKIIEKRQSVAFWCNPISGHATLYWYQQILGQGPKLLIQFQNNGVVDDSQLPKDRFSAERLKGVDSTLKIQPAKLEDSAVYLCASSLSFGKTYEQFFGPGTRLTVL.

J is TRBJ2-7 and V is TRBV28; 7 nucleotides match TRBD1. Germline V lookup: CDR1 MDHEN, CDR2 SYDVKM. CDR3 length equals 14 residues. V lost 3 bases to trimming and J lost 7 bases; unmatched junction nucleotides: 9. CDR3 DNA sequence: TGTGCCAGCAGTTTGAGGACAGGCCACAAAGAGCAGTACTTC. This encodes CASSLRTGHKEQYF.

V is TRBV30 and J is TRBJ2-3; 14 positions agree with TRBD2. J gave up 1 base and V 2 bases, and 2 bases lay outside the gene matches. This CDR3 comprises 16 residues. CDR1 and CDR2 (germline): GTSNPN, SVGIG (reference sequence). As DNA, the CDR3 is TGTGCCTGGAGTCCGGGACTAGCGGGAGGCACAGATACGCAGTATTTT. This codes for CAWSPGLAGGTDTQYF.